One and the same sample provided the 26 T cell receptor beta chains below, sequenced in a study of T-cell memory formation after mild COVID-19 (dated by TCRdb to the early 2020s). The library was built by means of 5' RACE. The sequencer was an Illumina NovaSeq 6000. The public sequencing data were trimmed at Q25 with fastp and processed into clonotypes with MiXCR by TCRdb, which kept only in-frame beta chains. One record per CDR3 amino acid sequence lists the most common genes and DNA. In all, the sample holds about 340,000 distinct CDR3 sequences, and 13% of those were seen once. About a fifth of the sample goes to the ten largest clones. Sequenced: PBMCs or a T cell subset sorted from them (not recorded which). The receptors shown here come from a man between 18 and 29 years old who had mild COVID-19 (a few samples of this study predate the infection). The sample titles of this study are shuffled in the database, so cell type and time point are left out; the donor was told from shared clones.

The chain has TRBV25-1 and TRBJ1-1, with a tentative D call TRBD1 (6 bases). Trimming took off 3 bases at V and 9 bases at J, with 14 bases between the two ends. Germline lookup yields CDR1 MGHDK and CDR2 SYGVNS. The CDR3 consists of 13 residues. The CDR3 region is CASSDGGGIKAFF. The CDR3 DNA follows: TGTGCCAGCAGTGACGGGGGGGGCATAAAAGCTTTCTTT.

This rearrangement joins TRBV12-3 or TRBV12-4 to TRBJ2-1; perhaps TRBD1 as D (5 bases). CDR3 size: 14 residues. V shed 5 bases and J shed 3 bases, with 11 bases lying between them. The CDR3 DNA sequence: TGTGCCAGCAGTCCGTTGGGGCTCTACAATGAGCAGTTCTTC. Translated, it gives CASSPLGLYNEQFF.

The CDR3 loop is CASSEGTEEAGQPQHF. As DNA, the CDR3 is TGCGCCAGCAGTGAGGGGACGGAGGAGGCAGGACAGCCCCAGCATTTT. The chain uses TRBV5-1 and TRBJ1-5, with TRBD1 as a possible D gene (5 bases). The CDR3 consists of 16 residues. Trimming stripped 5 bases from V and 7 bases from J, with 22 bases between. The germline gives CDR1 SGHRS, CDR2 YFSETQ. Variable domain in full (rest from reference TRBV5-1 and TRBJ1-5): KAGVTQTPRYLIKTRGQQVTLSCSPISGHRSVSWYQQTPGQGLQFLFEYFSETQRNKGNFPGRFSGRQFSNSRSEMNVSTLELGDSALYLCASSEGTEEAGQPQHFGDGTRLSIL.

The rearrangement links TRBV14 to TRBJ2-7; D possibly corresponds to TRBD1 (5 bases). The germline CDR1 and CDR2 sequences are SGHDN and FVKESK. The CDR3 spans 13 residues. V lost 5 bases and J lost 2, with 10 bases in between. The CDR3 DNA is TGTGCCAGCAGCGTGGGGCAACCCTACGAGCAGTACTTC. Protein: CASSVGQPYEQYF.

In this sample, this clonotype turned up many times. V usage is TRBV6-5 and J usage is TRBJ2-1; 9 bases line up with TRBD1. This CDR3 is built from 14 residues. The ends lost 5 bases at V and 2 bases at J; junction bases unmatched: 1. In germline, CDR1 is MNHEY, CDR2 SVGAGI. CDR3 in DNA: TGTGCCAGCAGTCACAGGGGGCCCTACAATGAGCAGTTCTTC. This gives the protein CASSHRGPYNEQFF.

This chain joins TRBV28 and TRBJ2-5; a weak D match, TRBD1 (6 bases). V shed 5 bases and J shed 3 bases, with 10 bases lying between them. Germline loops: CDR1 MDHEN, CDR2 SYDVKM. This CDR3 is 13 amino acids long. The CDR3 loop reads CASSPRTEETQYF. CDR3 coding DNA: TGTGCCAGCAGTCCTCGGACAGAAGAGACCCAGTACTTC.

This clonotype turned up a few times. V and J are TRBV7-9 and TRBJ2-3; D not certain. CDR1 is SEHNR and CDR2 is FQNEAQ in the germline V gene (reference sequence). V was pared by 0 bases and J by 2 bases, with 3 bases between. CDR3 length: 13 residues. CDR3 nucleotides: TGTGCCAGCAGCTTAGCCCACACAGATACGCAGTATTTT. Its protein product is CASSLAHTDTQYF.

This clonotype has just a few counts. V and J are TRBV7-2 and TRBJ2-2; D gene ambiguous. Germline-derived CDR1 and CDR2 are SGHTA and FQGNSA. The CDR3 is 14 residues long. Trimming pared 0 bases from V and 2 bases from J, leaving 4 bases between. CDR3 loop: CASSLAYNTGELFF. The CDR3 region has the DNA TGTGCCAGCAGCTTAGCCTATAACACCGGGGAGCTGTTTTTT.

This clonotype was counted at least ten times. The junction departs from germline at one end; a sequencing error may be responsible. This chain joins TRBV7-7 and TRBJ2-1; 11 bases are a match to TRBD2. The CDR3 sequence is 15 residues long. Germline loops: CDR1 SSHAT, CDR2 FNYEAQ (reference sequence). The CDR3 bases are TGTGCTAGCAGCACTGGGACTAGCGGACGCACTGAGCAGTTCTTC. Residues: CASSTGTSGRTEQFF.

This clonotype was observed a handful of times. Here the CDR3 reads CASSPRGGGANEQFF. The CDR3 nucleotides are TGTGCCAGCAGCCCTCGGGGCGGGGGGGCTAATGAGCAGTTCTTC. V and J are TRBV7-9 and TRBJ2-1; TRBD2 matches 9 bases. CDR1 is SEHNR, CDR2 FQNEAQ, per germline (reference sequence). The trim removed 5 bases at V and 7 bases at J, leaving 9 bases unmatched. This CDR3 is 15 amino acids long.

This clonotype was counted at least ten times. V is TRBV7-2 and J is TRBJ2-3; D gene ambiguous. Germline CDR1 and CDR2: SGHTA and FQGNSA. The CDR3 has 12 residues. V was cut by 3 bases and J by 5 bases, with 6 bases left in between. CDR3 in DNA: TGTGCCAGCAGCTTCCTAAGAGATACGCAGTATTTT. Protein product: CASSFLRDTQYF.

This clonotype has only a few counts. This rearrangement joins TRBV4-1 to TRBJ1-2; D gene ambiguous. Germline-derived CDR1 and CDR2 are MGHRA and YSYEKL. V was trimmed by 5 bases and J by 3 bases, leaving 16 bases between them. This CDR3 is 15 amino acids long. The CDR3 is CASSGITRKDYGYTF. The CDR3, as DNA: TGCGCCAGCAGCGGTATCACCCGTAAAGACTATGGCTACACCTTC.

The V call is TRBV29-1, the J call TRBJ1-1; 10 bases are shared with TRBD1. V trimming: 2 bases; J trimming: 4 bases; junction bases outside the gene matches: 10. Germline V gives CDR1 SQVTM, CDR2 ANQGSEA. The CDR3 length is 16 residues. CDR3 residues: CSVERDRGFFGTEAFF. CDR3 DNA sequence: TGCAGCGTTGAACGGGACAGGGGATTTTTTGGCACTGAAGCTTTCTTT.

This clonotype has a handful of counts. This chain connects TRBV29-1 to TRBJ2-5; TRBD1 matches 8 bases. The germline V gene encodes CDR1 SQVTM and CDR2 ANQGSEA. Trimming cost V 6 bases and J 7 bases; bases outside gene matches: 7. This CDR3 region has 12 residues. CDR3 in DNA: TGCAGCGTGACAGGGGCTCGGCGGACCCAGTACTTC. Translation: CSVTGARRTQYF. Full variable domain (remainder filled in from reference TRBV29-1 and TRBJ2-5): SAVISQKPSRDICQRGTSLTIQCQVDSQVTMMFWYRQQPGQSLTLIATANQGSEATYESGFVIDKFPISRPNLTFSTLTVSNMSPEDSSIYLCSVTGARRTQYFGPGTRLLVL.

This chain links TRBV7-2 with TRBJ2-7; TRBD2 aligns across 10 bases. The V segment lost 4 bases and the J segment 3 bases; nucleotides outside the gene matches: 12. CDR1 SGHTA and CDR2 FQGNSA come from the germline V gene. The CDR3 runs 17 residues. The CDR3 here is CASSSPLAGARSYEQYF. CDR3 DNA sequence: TGTGCCAGCAGCTCACCGCTAGCGGGGGCCCGCAGCTACGAGCAGTACTTC.

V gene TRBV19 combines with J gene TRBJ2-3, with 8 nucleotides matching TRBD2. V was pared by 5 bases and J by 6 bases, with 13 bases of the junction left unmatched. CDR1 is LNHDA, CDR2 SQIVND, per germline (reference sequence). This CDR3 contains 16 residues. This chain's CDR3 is CASSSPAGGATDTQYF. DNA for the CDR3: TGTGCCAGTAGTTCACCGGCCGGGGGGGCAACCGATACGCAGTATTTT.

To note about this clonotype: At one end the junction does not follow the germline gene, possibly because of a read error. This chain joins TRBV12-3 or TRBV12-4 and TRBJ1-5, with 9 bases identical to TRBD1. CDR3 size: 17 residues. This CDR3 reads CASRPPLGQGFNQPQNF. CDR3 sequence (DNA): TGTGCCAGCAGACCACCTTTGGGACAGGGATTCAATCAGCCCCAGAATTTT.

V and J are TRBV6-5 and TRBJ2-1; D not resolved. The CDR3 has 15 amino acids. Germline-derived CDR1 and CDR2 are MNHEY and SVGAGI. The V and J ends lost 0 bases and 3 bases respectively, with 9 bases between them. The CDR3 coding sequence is TGTGCCAGCAGTTACTCCGCGGAAGACTACAATGAGCAGTTCTTC. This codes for CASSYSAEDYNEQFF.

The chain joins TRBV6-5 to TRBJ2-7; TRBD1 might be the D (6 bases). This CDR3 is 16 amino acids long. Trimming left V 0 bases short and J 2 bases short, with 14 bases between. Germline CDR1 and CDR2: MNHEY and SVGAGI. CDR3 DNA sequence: TGTGCCAGCAGTTACTCGATTCGTCAGGGGACCTACGAGCAGTACTTC. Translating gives CASSYSIRQGTYEQYF.

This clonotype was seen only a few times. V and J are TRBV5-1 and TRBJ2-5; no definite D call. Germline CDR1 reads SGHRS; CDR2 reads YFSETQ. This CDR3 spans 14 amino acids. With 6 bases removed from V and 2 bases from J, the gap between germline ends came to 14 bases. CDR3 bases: TGCGCCAGCACCCAAGGACGCCAGCAAGAGACCCAGTACTTC. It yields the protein CASTQGRQQETQYF.

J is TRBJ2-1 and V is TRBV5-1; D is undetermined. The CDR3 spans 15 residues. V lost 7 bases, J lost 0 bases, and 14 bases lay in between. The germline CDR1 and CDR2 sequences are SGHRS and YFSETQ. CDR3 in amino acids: CASCPRRSSYNEQFF. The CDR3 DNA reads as TGCGCCAGCTGCCCGCGACGGAGCTCCTACAATGAGCAGTTCTTC.

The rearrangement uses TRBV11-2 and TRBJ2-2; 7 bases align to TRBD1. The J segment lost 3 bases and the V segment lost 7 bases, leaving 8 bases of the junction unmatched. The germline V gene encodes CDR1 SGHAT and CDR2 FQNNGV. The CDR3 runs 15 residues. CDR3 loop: CASNAFGTDTGELFF. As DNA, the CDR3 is TGTGCCAGCAACGCCTTCGGGACAGACACCGGGGAGCTGTTTTTT.

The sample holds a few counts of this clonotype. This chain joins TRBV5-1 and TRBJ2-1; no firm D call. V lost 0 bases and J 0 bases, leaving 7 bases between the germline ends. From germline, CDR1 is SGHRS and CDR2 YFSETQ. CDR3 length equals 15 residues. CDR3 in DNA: TGCGCCAGCAGCTTGGATCTAAGCTCCTACAATGAGCAGTTCTTC. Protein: CASSLDLSSYNEQFF.

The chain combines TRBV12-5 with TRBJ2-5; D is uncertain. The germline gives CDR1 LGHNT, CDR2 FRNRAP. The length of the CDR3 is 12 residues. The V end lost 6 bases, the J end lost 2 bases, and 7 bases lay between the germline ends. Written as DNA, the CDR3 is TGTGCTAGTGGCTTGATACAAGAGACCCAGTACTTC. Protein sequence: CASGLIQETQYF.

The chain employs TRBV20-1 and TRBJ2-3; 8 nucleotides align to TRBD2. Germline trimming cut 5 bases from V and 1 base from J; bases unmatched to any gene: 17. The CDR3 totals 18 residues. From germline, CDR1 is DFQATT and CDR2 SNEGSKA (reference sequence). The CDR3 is CSAASTLYSSGRTDTQYF. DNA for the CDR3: TGCAGTGCTGCCAGCACCCTATATTCTAGCGGGCGCACAGATACGCAGTATTTT.

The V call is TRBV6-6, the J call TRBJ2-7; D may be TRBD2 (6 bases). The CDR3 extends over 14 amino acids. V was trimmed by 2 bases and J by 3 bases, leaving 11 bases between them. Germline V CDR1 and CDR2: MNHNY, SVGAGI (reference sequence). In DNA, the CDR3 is TGTGCCAGCAGTTACCGGCGGGGAGACTACGAGCAGTACTTC. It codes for CASSYRRGDYEQYF.